Here is one TCR beta chain with its context. Trimming took off 0 bases at V and 1 base at J, with 10 bases between the two ends. Germline V gene data show CDR1 as LGHDT and CDR2 as YNNKEL (reference sequence). This CDR3 contains 16 residues. This specimen comes from a study of blood T cells in healthy people across ages. It was with a sample-barcoded 5' primer and a J-beta primer mix that a second PCR of about 6 to 12 cycles was run. TCRdb fed the 5' RACE reads into MiXCR, producing one record per CDR3 protein. Here the sample spans over a million distinct CDR3 sequences, 20% to 25% being singletons. These records were also assigned to another study, of T cells of mothers and their children.

Sequencing used blood. The sequence derives from a girl aged 2 to 10 in good health. The chain carries TRBV3-1 and TRBJ2-1; unclear D gene. In DNA, the CDR3 is TGTGCCAGCAGCCAAGAACGCCCGGTATCCTACAATGAGCAGTTCTTC. It encodes CASSQERPVSYNEQFF.